This TCR beta chain was sequenced during a study of T cells after yellow fever vaccination. Whole-study results and caveats: Booster sampling recovered most clones from primary vaccination (96% CD4, 80% to 90% CD8). It was the secondary response that reached its peak faster, day 5 versus 15, but it was weaker. Researchers cautioned that FACS-sorted repertoires could harbor abundant clonotypes contaminating from the bulk population.

Trimming shortened V by 0 bases and J by 6 bases, and 9 bases separated the two germline ends. Germline V gene sequence: CDR1 LGHDT, CDR2 YNNKEL (reference sequence). The CDR3 runs to 14 residues. The TCR cDNA carried a universal primer site and UMIs from 5'RACE template switching. TCRdb redid the calling of the 5' RACE reads with MiXCR, one entry per CDR3 protein. This table has 170,000 or so distinct CDR3 sequences, about a tenth appearing once. This clonotype occurred a few times. The antigen is undetermined. The sample in question was CD8+ T cells sorted from PBMCs, obtained 45 days after the yellow fever booster vaccination. This clonotype was obtained from a man younger than 35 who received the YFV17D yellow fever vaccine. The rearrangement links TRBV3-1 to TRBJ2-1; D ambiguous. This chain's CDR3 is CASSQDRIGNEQFF. The CDR3 bases are TGTGCCAGCAGCCAAGATCGGATAGGCAATGAGCAGTTCTTC.